The sequence of this T cell receptor (beta chain) was determined in a study of post-analysis software for immune sequencing data. Overall study context: Progressive-relapsing, secondary progressive and relapsing-remitting multiple sclerosis were among the disease courses included. Overall study results and limits: Samples from a shared batch, those prepared together, strongly co-clustered by F measure. Patients with multiple sclerosis recorded significantly lower normalized Chao1 diversity than controls, the study found. Five TRBV segments were significantly more frequent in patients than in controls. TRBV5-6, TRBV5-1 and TRBV20-1 were among these segments.

Unique molecular identifiers tagged the TCR beta cDNA libraries. MiXCR was run by TCRdb on the PCR reads, yielding one entry per CDR3 protein. The table lists 450,000 or so distinct CDR3 sequences, roughly 45% of them singletons. Of note for this clonotype: Antigen unknown.

Germline V lookup: CDR1 SGHRS, CDR2 YFSETQ. CDR3 size: 12 residues. J gave up 1 base and V 7 bases, and 0 bases lay outside the gene matches. The chain combines TRBV5-1 with TRBJ1-1; 8 bases are a match to TRBD1. The sequence came from a girl between 5 and 17 years old with multiple sclerosis. Sequencing was carried out using blood. CDR3 DNA: TGCGCCAGCGGACAGGGGAACACTGAAGCTTTCTTT. This sequence encodes CASGQGNTEAFF.